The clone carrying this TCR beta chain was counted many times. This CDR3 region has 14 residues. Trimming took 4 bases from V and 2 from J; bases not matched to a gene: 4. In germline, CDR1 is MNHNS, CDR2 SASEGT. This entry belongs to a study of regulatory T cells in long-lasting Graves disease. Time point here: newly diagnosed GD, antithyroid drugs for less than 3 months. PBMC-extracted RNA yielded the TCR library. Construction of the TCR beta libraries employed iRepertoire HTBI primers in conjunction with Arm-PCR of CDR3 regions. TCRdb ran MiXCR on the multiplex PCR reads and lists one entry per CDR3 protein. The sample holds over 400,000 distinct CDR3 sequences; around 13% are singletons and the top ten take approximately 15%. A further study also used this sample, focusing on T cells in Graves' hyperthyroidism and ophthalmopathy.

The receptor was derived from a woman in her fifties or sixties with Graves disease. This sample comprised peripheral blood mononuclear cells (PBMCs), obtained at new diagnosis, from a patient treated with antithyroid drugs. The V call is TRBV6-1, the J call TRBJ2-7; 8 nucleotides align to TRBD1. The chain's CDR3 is CASSGTGRAYEQYF. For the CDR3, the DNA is TGTGCCAGCAGTGGGACAGGGCGAGCCTACGAGCAGTACTTC.